These T cell receptor beta chains were read from a single sample in a study of blood T cell repertoires in COVID-19. Assay: immunoSEQ multiplex PCR; the TCRdb copy retains only in-frame clones and omits some. The sample yields 200,000 to 250,000 clones, approximately 80% seen once. Sequencing was carried out using PBMCs or T cells enriched from blood (not recorded which). Receptors were obtained from a man aged 55 to 70 who had recovered from COVID-19. Both conserved end residues are part of each CDR3. Fields, in order: clone size, D gene, V gene, J gene, CDR3 DNA, CDR3 protein. D genes are given only for firm matches. Some rows have no size entry. The others give once, few or many, or a class for an expanded clone.

size: .
D: .
V: TRBV2
J: TRBJ2-5
DNA: TGTGCCAGCAGTATATCCACTAGTTTAGAGACCCAGTACTTC
CDR3: CASSISTSLETQYF

size: few
D: TRBD1
V: TRBV11-2
J: TRBJ1-2
DNA: TGTGCCAGCAGCACAAGCGGACAGGGGTACTACACCTTC
CDR3: CASSTSGQGYYTF

size: once
D: .
V: TRBV2
J: TRBJ1-1
DNA: TGTGCCAGCGGGGGCGGAAACACTGAAGCTTTCTTT
CDR3: CASGGGNTEAFF

size: once
D: .
V: TRBV6-5
J: TRBJ2-7
DNA: TGTGCCAGCAGCTGGGAAAGGGGGGGGACCTACGAGCAGTACTTC
CDR3: CASSWERGGTYEQYF

size: .
D: .
V: TRBV25-1
J: TRBJ2-7
DNA: TGTGCCAGCAGTAACCTGAAGAGAGTCGCCCCTGACGAGCAGTACTTC
CDR3: CASSNLKRVAPDEQYF

size: .
D: .
V: TRBV21-1
J: TRBJ2-3
DNA: TGTGCCAGCAGCGACCGACTATGGGGAAGGAGAGATACGCAGTATTTT
CDR3: CASSDRLWGRRDTQYF

size: few
D: .
V: TRBV19
J: TRBJ1-5
DNA: TGTGCCAGTAGTCTTATGGGGGGGTCTCGACAGCCCCAGCATTTT
CDR3: CASSLMGGSRQPQHF

size: .
D: TRBD1
V: TRBV11-2
J: TRBJ2-7
DNA: TGTGCCAGCAGCCCCCCCGGACAGGGGGTCTACGAGCAGTACTTC
CDR3: CASSPPGQGVYEQYF

size: .
D: .
V: TRBV24-1
J: TRBJ1-1
DNA: TGTGCCACCAGTGACACAGGTGCTGCTACTGAAGCTTTCTTT
CDR3: CATSDTGAATEAFF

size: .
D: .
V: TRBV9
J: TRBJ1-2
DNA: TGTGCCAGCAGCGTAGGGTCCGGGAGTAACTATGGCTACACCTTC
CDR3: CASSVGSGSNYGYTF

size: .
D: .
V: TRBV5-1
J: TRBJ1-6
DNA: TGCGCCAGCAGCCCTGGGGCGTCAAATTCACCCCTCCACTTT
CDR3: CASSPGASNSPLHF

size: .
D: .
V: TRBV5-5
J: TRBJ2-7
DNA: TGTGCCAGCAGCTACAGTGCGTACGAGCAGTACTTC
CDR3: CASSYSAYEQYF

size: .
D: TRBD2
V: TRBV6-5
J: TRBJ2-3
DNA: TGTGCCAGCAGTTACGGACTAGCGGGGGGGCCTAGTACGCAGTATTTT
CDR3: CASSYGLAGGPSTQYF

size: .
D: TRBD1
V: TRBV11-2
J: TRBJ1-1
DNA: TGTGCCAGCAGCCCACAGGACAGGGGGCTTTACACTGAAGCTTTCTTT
CDR3: CASSPQDRGLYTEAFF

size: .
D: TRBD2
V: TRBV6-6
J: TRBJ2-1
DNA: TGTGCCAGCAGTTACGCGGGGGGGACCTACAATGAGCAGTTCTTC
CDR3: CASSYAGGTYNEQFF

size: few
D: TRBD1
V: TRBV4-2
J: TRBJ1-2
DNA: TGTGCCAGCAGCCAGCTCGCGACAGGGGACTTATCCTCCTATGGCTACACCTTC
CDR3: CASSQLATGDLSSYGYTF

size: .
D: .
V: TRBV20-1
J: TRBJ1-5
DNA: TGCAGTGCTAGTTCAGGACAAATCGATCAGCCCCAGCATTTT
CDR3: CSASSGQIDQPQHF

size: .
D: TRBD1
V: TRBV6-5
J: TRBJ1-5
DNA: TGTGCCAGCAGTCCACAGGACAGGGGTGTAGGGCCCCAGCATTTT
CDR3: CASSPQDRGVGPQHF

size: once
D: .
V: TRBV7-2
J: TRBJ1-2
DNA: TGTGCCAGCAGCTTAGGGAGAAACTATGGCTACACCTTC
CDR3: CASSLGRNYGYTF

size: .
D: TRBD1
V: TRBV7-9
J: TRBJ2-1
DNA: TGTGCCAGCAGCTTGGCCGGGACAGGGTCCAATGAGCAGTTCTTC
CDR3: CASSLAGTGSNEQFF

size: .
D: .
V: TRBV19
J: TRBJ2-3
DNA: TGTGCCAGTAGTTCTAGACCCAATACGCAGTATTTT
CDR3: CASSSRPNTQYF

size: few
D: .
V: TRBV5-8
J: TRBJ1-1
DNA: TGTGCCAGCAGCCTCTCAGGGGAAACTGAAGCTTTCTTT
CDR3: CASSLSGETEAFF

size: .
D: TRBD1
V: TRBV29-1
J: TRBJ2-5
DNA: TGCAGCGGAACGACAGGGGGACAAGAGACCCAGTACTTC
CDR3: CSGTTGGQETQYF

size: .
D: TRBD1
V: TRBV3-1/TRBV3-2
J: TRBJ2-3
DNA: TGTGCCAGCAGCTTACAGGGGGCGGCAGATACGCAGTATTTT
CDR3: CASSLQGAADTQYF

size: .
D: TRBD1
V: TRBV14
J: TRBJ2-6
DNA: TGTGCCAGCAGCCCCACGCAGGGGGCGTCCTCTGGGGCCAACGTCCTGACTTTC
CDR3: CASSPTQGASSGANVLTF

size: .
D: .
V: TRBV15
J: TRBJ1-2
DNA: TGTGCCACCAGCAGGGACGGGGAGTACGGCGGCTACACCTTC
CDR3: CATSRDGEYGGYTF

size: .
D: TRBD1
V: TRBV9
J: TRBJ1-6
DNA: TGTGCCAGCAGCGCCCTACCCGGGACAGGGGCTGGGTCACCCCTCCACTTT
CDR3: CASSALPGTGAGSPLHF

size: .
D: TRBD1
V: TRBV12-5
J: TRBJ1-2
DNA: TGTGCTAGTGGTAACCACCCACAGGGGCGTCCTAACTATGGCTACACCTTC
CDR3: CASGNHPQGRPNYGYTF

size: .
D: TRBD1
V: TRBV5-5
J: TRBJ1-1
DNA: TGTGCCAGCAGGGGGACAGGGGGGAGCACTGAAGCTTTCTTT
CDR3: CASRGTGGSTEAFF

size: .
D: .
V: TRBV28
J: TRBJ2-1
DNA: TGTGCCAGCAAGGTCGGCAGGTCCTACAATGAGCAGTTCTTC
CDR3: CASKVGRSYNEQFF

size: .
D: .
V: TRBV7-9
J: TRBJ1-2
DNA: TGTGCCAGCAGCCTGGCCATAACTAACTATGGCTACACCTTC
CDR3: CASSLAITNYGYTF

size: .
D: TRBD1
V: TRBV4-3
J: TRBJ2-5
DNA: TGCGCCAGCAGCCAAGAGGGGACAGACCAAGAGACCCAGTACTTC
CDR3: CASSQEGTDQETQYF

size: .
D: TRBD2
V: TRBV5-4
J: TRBJ2-3
DNA: TGTGCCAGCAGCGTGGATCCGGGACTAGACACAGATACGCAGTATTTT
CDR3: CASSVDPGLDTDTQYF

size: .
D: TRBD2
V: TRBV18
J: TRBJ2-1
DNA: TGTGCCAGCTCATCCCTAGCGGGGGGGGTCAATGAGCAGTTCTTC
CDR3: CASSSLAGGVNEQFF

size: once
D: .
V: TRBV10-2
J: TRBJ1-1
DNA: TGCGCCAGCAGTGTGAACAGGGACACTGAAGCTTTCTTT
CDR3: CASSVNRDTEAFF

size: .
D: .
V: TRBV24-1
J: TRBJ2-3
DNA: TGTGCCACCAGTAGTGAGGGTAGCACAGATACGCAGTATTTT
CDR3: CATSSEGSTDTQYF

size: once
D: TRBD1
V: TRBV19
J: TRBJ1-2
DNA: TGTGCCAGTAGTAAGGGACAGGGATCCGGCTATGGCTACACCTTC
CDR3: CASSKGQGSGYGYTF

size: .
D: .
V: TRBV2
J: TRBJ1-3
DNA: TGTGCCAGCAGTCCATCGCGCGGAAACACCATATATTTT
CDR3: CASSPSRGNTIYF

size: .
D: TRBD1
V: TRBV4-1
J: TRBJ2-7
DNA: TGCGCCAGCAGCCGTGGGACAGGGCTCCCCTTAGGCGAGCAGTACTTC
CDR3: CASSRGTGLPLGEQYF

size: .
D: TRBD2
V: TRBV7-2
J: TRBJ2-1
DNA: TGTGCCAGCAGCCAACGGGCTAGCGGGGTTAATGAGCAGTTCTTC
CDR3: CASSQRASGVNEQFF